Each of the 13 T cell receptor beta chains below was sequenced from the same sample in a study of T-cell memory formation after mild COVID-19. TCRdb reprocessed the 5' RACE reads via MiXCR and lists one record per CDR3 protein. The sample includes 80,000 to 95,000 distinct CDR3 sequences, around 27% seen only once; the top ten take 35% to 50%. Sample: PBMCs or a T cell subset sorted from them (not recorded which). These receptors were obtained from a man younger than 35 who had mild COVID-19 (a few samples of this study predate the infection). Cell type and time point are not known.

This clonotype showed up many times. The chain uses TRBV4-3 and TRBJ2-6; D gene ambiguous. The CDR3 is 16 amino acids. Germline assignment: CDR1 LGHNA and CDR2 YSLEER. Trimming stripped 3 bases from V and 0 bases from J, with 9 bases between. CDR3 bases: TGCGCCAGCAGCCACCACTCGAGCTCTGGGGCCAACGTCCTGACTTTC. Translated, it gives CASSHHSSSGANVLTF.

This chain uses TRBV20-1 with TRBJ1-1; TRBD1 might be the D (5 bases). The CDR3 totals 15 residues. In germline, CDR1 is DFQATT, CDR2 SNEGSKA (reference sequence). The V end was cut by 1 base, the J end by 1 base, with 13 bases between. The CDR3 DNA reads as TGCAGTGCTAGAGTTACGGGGGTCTCGAACACTGAAGCTTTCTTT. Its translation is CSARVTGVSNTEAFF.

The chain couples TRBV7-2 to TRBJ2-4; 7 nucleotides align to TRBD1. This CDR3 spans 12 amino acids. Unmatched junction bases numbered 4, after V lost 2 bases and J lost 12 bases. Germline CDR1 is SGHTA and CDR2 is FQGNSA. The chain's CDR3 is CASSLPDRAQYF. The CDR3 coding sequence is TGTGCCAGCAGCTTACCTGACAGGGCTCAGTACTTC.

This clonotype was detected a few times. This sequence joins TRBV7-8 and TRBJ2-1; 8 nucleotides align to TRBD1. Looked up from germline, CDR1 is SGHVS and CDR2 is FQNEAQ. The CDR3 has 16 residues. V shed 5 bases, J shed 2 bases, and the junction held 8 bases outside the gene matches. For the CDR3, the DNA is TGTGCCAGCAGCCGATCCCAGGGGGCCGCCTACAATGAGCAGTTCTTC. It translates to CASSRSQGAAYNEQFF.

The gene calls are TRBV28 and TRBJ2-7, with D perhaps matching TRBD1 or TRBD2 (5 bases each). There are 14 residues in the CDR3. CDR1 is MDHEN and CDR2 is SYDVKM in the germline V gene. V was trimmed by 4 bases and J by 2 bases, leaving 12 bases between them. The CDR3 sequence: CASSYGGITYEQYF. CDR3 nucleotide sequence: TGTGCCAGCAGTTATGGGGGAATCACCTACGAGCAGTACTTC.

V is TRBV4-1 and J is TRBJ2-2, with D maybe TRBD2 (6 bases). CDR3 size: 15 residues. The V and J ends lost 1 base and 3 bases respectively, with 9 bases between them. CDR1 and CDR2 (germline): MGHRA, YSYEKL. CDR3 sequence (DNA): TGCGCCAGCAGCCAAGGCGCGGGGTACACCGGGGAGCTGTTTTTT. It encodes CASSQGAGYTGELFF.

V gene TRBV4-3 combines with J gene TRBJ2-2; D might be TRBD1 (5 bases). The CDR3 is 16 residues long. CDR1 and CDR2 (germline): LGHNA, YSLEER. Trimming shortened V by 0 bases and J by 7 bases, and 15 bases separated the two germline ends. CDR3 in amino acids: CASSQDWGQGFGELFF. CDR3 in DNA: TGCGCCAGCAGCCAAGATTGGGGCCAGGGCTTCGGGGAGCTGTTTTTT.

This clonotype appeared a few times. The chain links TRBV9 to TRBJ1-6, with D perhaps matching TRBD1 (5 bases). CDR3 size: 15 residues. The germline V gene encodes CDR1 SGDLS and CDR2 YYNGEE. Trimming cost V 1 base and J 5 bases, with 10 bases left between them. CDR3 in DNA: TGTGCCAGCAGCGTAAGGGGTAGGGATAATTCACCCCTCCACTTT. Residues: CASSVRGRDNSPLHF.

V gene TRBV10-1 combines with J gene TRBJ2-7; TRBD1 is a possible D gene (5 bases). V was cut by 9 bases and J by 6 bases, with 6 bases left in between. Germline V gene data show CDR1 as WNHNN and CDR2 as SYGVQD (reference sequence). The CDR3 spans 9 residues. CDR3 residues: CARGVEQYV. DNA for the CDR3: TGCGCCAGAGGGGTCGAGCAGTACGTC.

The J gene is TRBJ2-1, the V gene TRBV6-5, with 7 bases lining up with TRBD2. The V segment lost 0 bases and the J segment 5 bases; nucleotides outside the gene matches: 7. The CDR3 totals 16 residues. Germline lookup yields CDR1 MNHEY and CDR2 SVGAGI. In DNA, the CDR3 is TGTGCCAGCAGTTACTCATCAAGCGGGGCAAACAATGAGCAGTTCTTC. Its translation: CASSYSSSGANNEQFF.

The V call is TRBV5-1, the J call TRBJ2-3, with D tentatively TRBD1 (6 bases). The length of the CDR3 is 17 residues. V shed 6 bases and J shed 2 bases, with 22 bases lying between them. Germline CDR1 reads SGHRS; CDR2 reads YFSETQ. The CDR3 sequence: CASNVGAGFQLTDTQYF. The CDR3 DNA is TGCGCCAGCAATGTGGGGGCGGGCTTCCAGCTCACAGATACGCAGTATTTT.

The CDR3 sequence is CSARDSRGSSYEQYF. The CDR3 nucleotides are TGCAGTGCTAGAGATTCGAGGGGTAGCTCCTACGAGCAGTACTTC. The J gene is TRBJ2-7, the V gene TRBV20-1; D may be TRBD1 or TRBD2 (5 bases each). The germline gives CDR1 DFQATT, CDR2 SNEGSKA (reference sequence). V lost 0 bases and J 0 bases, leaving 12 bases between the germline ends. This CDR3 spans 15 amino acids.

The V and J genes are TRBV5-1 and TRBJ2-1; D not certain. Germline CDR1 SGHRS, CDR2 YFSETQ. Trimming cost V 0 bases and J 9 bases, with 7 bases left between them. The CDR3 runs 12 residues. This chain's CDR3 is CASSLVGSEQFF. CDR3 coding DNA: TGCGCCAGCAGCTTGGTGGGTTCTGAGCAGTTCTTC.